Included here is one T cell receptor (beta chain) sequence, with context. Each cell subset's genomic DNA was divided evenly among several immunoSEQ plates. Unsorted PBMC samples were amplified in replicate PCRs containing 250 to 350 ng DNA, 30,000 to 35,000 T cell genomes. Some clones are missing from TCRdb's copy, which holds only in-frame ones; the method was immunoSEQ multiplex PCR. The sample contains roughly 480,000 clones, 79% of which appear only once. These data come from a study of shared clonotypes between healthy human individuals. The clonotype was recovered from a woman in her thirties or forties in good health. Some clones in this sample may be carry-over from other donors' samples. Sequencing was carried out using PBMCs.

CDR3 protein: CASAGSVGDEQYF. The CDR3 nucleotides read TGTGCCAGCGCCGGCTCGGTTGGTGACGAGCAGTACTTC. This sequence joins TRBV7-3 and TRBJ2-7; D unresolved. Germline lookup yields CDR1 SGHTA and CDR2 FQGTGA. The CDR3 contains 13 residues. Trimming stripped 8 bases from V and 5 bases from J, with 16 bases between.